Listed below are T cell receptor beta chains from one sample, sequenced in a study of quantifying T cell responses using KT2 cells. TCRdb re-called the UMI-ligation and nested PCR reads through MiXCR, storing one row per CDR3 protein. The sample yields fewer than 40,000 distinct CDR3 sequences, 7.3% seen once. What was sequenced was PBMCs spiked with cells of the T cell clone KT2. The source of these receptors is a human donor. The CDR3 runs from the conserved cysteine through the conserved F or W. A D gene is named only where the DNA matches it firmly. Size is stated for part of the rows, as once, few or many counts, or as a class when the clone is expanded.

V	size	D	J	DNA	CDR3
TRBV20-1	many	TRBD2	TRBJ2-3	TGCAGTGCTAGAGATCCGTTACTAGCGGGAGATACGCAGTATTTT	CSARDPLLAGDTQYF
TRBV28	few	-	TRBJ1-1	TGTGCCAGCAGTTCCTCAGTAGGGACTGAAGCTTTCTTT	CASSSSVGTEAFF
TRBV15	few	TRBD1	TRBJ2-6	TGTGCCACCAGCAGAGATTTAACAGGGGTCGTGTCTGGGGCCAACGTCCTGACTTTC	CATSRDLTGVVSGANVLTF
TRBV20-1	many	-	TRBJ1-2	TGCAGTGCCCCCGGGACACCCCCTAACTATGGCTACACCTTC	CSAPGTPPNYGYTF
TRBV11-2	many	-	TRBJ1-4	TGTGCCAGCAGCTTAGATGTGGGTAAACTGTTTTTT	CASSLDVGKLFF
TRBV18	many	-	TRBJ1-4	TGTGCCAGCTCCTACGGGGGCGACTCCGAAAAACTGTTTTTT	CASSYGGDSEKLFF
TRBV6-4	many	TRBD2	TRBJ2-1	TGTGCCAGCAGTGACTCGGCTAGCGGGCCTTACAATGAGCAGTTCTTC	CASSDSASGPYNEQFF
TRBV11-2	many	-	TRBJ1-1	TGTGCCAGCAGCCCGATGCGGGGTCCCATCGGGAACACTGAAGCTTTCTTT	CASSPMRGPIGNTEAFF
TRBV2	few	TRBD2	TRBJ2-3	TGTGCCAGCAGTCCCCCGCGGACTAGCGGGAGGGCCTCAGATACGCAGTATTTT	CASSPPRTSGRASDTQYF
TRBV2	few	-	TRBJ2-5	TGTGCCAGCAAGCAGAGGACAACCGAAGAGACCCAGTACTTC	CASKQRTTEETQYF
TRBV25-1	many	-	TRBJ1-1	TGTGCCAGCAGCCCCCGCGGGGTATCACGGAACACTGAAGCTTTCTTT	CASSPRGVSRNTEAFF
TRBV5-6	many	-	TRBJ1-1	TGTGCCAGCAGCTTTAGGGATGAAGCTTTCTTT	CASSFRDEAFF
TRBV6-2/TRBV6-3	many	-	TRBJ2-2	TGTGCCAGCAGTCCTTGGCGGGTTAACACCGGGGAGCTGTTTTTT	CASSPWRVNTGELFF
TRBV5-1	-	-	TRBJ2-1	TGCGCCAGCAGTCCGGGACAAAACTACAATGAGCAGTTCTTC	CASSPGQNYNEQFF
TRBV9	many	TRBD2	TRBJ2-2	TGTGCCAGCAGCGTAACCCTAGCGGGGGCCGCGAACACCGGGGAGCTGTTTTTT	CASSVTLAGAANTGELFF
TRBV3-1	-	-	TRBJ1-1	TGTGCCAGCAGCCAAGGCCCGGGGAACACTGAAGCTTTCTTT	CASSQGPGNTEAFF
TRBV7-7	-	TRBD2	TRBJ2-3	TGTGCCAGCAGCCCGCAGGGACTAGAAGGAGATACGCAGTATTTT	CASSPQGLEGDTQYF
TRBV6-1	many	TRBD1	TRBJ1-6	TGTGCCAGCAGTGCTCAGGACAGGCGCCTTTCACCCCTCCACTTT	CASSAQDRRLSPLHF
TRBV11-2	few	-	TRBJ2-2	TGTGCCAGCAGCCCAGGACCGACGAACACCGGGGAGCTGTTTTTT	CASSPGPTNTGELFF
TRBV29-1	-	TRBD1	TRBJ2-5	TGCAGCGTACGACCGGGACAGTCTGGGACCCAGTACTTC	CSVRPGQSGTQYF
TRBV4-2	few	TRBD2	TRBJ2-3	TGTGCCAGCAGCCAAGAGGCATGGGCTAGCGGGCTCACAGATACGCAGTATTTT	CASSQEAWASGLTDTQYF
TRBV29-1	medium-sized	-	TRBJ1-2	TGCAGCGTTGTCTGGGGTAATGGCTACACCTTC	CSVVWGNGYTF
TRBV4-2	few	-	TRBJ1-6	TGTGCCAGCAGCCAAGATGAGGGGAGCTCCTATAATTCACCCCTCCACTTT	CASSQDEGSSYNSPLHF
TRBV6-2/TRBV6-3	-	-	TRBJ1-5	TGTGCCAGCAGGGGGGACGCCCCTTATAGCAATCAGCCCCAGCATTTT	CASRGDAPYSNQPQHF
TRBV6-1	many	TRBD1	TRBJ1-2	TGTGCCAGCAGTGTTATGGACAGGGGGAACTATGGCTACACCTTC	CASSVMDRGNYGYTF
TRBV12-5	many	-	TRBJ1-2	TGTGCTAGTGGTTTGGAGCATGGCTACACCTTC	CASGLEHGYTF